This T cell receptor (beta chain) is drawn from a study of blood T cell repertoires in COVID-19. Study-wide context: COVID-19 samples, acute and convalescent, were from the United States, Italy and Spain. T cells, B-cell-depleted T cells, or PBMCs supplied cDNA or gDNA.

Original analysis: Researchers report that nucleated cell counts were estimated from reference gene primer amplification. Some clones are missing from TCRdb's copy, which holds only in-frame ones; the method was immunoSEQ multiplex PCR. The DNA gave D and trimming, while V, J and clone size come from that table. Of more than 90,000 clones listed, around 90% were seen once; the top ten hold more than 6%. The CDR3 runs 17 residues. V was clipped by 5 bases and J by 0 bases; unmatched bases: 3. Germline-derived CDR1 and CDR2 are SNHLY and FYNNEI. This clone was counted a few times. V gene TRBV2 combines with J gene TRBJ2-1, with 14 bases fitting TRBD2. The receptor was derived from a human donor in a cohort sampled during active COVID-19. Input material: peripheral blood. CDR3 in DNA: TGTGCCAGCAGTAGGACTAGCGGGGGGAGCTCCTACAATGAGCAGTTCTTC. Translating it yields CASSRTSGGSSYNEQFF.